What follows is one T cell receptor beta chain and its context. The sample originates from a study of monozygotic twins with inflammatory bowel disease. CDR1 is ENHRY and CDR2 is SYGVKD in the germline V gene. CDR3 length: 15 residues. Eight separate reactions for every sample produced the cDNA. TCRdb re-called the 5' RACE reads; every CDR3 protein appears as one record, without DNA. This sample's table reports some 300,000 distinct CDR3 sequences. The sample was blood. The V and J genes are TRBV10-3 and TRBJ2-5; TCRdb indicates TRBD2, and absent DNA this call remains unverified. The clonotype was recovered from a human donor with ulcerative colitis or Crohn's disease, or a healthy co-twin of an affected twin (not recorded which). This CDR3 reads CAISATGTAPGTQYF.